The TCR beta chain described here comes from a study of control samples from healthy donors and cancer patients. Method: immunoSEQ multiplex PCR; TCRdb's copy keeps in-frame clones and lacks some. The sample has a few hundred thousand clones, more than 80% seen once; the top ten hold 6% to 7%. The CDR3 loop spans 11 amino acids. Between the trimmed V and J ends, which lost 3 bases and 6 bases, there was a span of 2 bases. The germline gives CDR1 LNHDA, CDR2 SQIVND (reference sequence). V gene TRBV19 combines with J gene TRBJ1-4; D gene ambiguous. This receptor was identified in a man aged 35 to 55 with head and neck cancer. The sequenced sample was PBMCs. CDR3 in amino acids: CASSMDEKLFF. In DNA form, the CDR3 reads TGTGCCAGTAGTATGGATGAAAAACTGTTTTTT. The full variable domain, in which reference TRBV19 and TRBJ1-4 provide the parts outside the CDR3, is DGGITQSPKYLFRKEGQNVTLSCEQNLNHDAMYWYRQDPGQGLRLIYYSQIVNDFQKGDIAEGYSVSREKKESFPLTVTSAQKNPTAFYLCASSMDEKLFFGSGTQLSVL.